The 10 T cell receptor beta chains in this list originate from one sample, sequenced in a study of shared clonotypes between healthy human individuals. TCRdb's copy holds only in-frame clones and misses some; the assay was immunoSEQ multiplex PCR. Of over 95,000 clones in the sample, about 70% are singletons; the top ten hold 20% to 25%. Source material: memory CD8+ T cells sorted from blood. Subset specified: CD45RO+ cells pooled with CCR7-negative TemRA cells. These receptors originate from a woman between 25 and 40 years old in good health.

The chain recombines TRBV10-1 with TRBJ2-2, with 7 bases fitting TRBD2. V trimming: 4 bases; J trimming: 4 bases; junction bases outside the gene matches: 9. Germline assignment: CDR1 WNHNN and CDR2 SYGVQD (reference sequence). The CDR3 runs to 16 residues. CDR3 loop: CASSALAQDTTGELFF. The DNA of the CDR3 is TGCGCCAGCAGTGCACTAGCGCAAGACACCACCGGGGAGCTGTTTTTT.

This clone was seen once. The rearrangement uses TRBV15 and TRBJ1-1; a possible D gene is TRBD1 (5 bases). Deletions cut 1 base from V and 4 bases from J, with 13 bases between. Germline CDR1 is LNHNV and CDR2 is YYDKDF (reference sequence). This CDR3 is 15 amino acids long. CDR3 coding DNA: TGTGCCACCAGCAGAGGTCAATCAGGGAGCACTGAAGCTTTCTTT. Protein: CATSRGQSGSTEAFF.

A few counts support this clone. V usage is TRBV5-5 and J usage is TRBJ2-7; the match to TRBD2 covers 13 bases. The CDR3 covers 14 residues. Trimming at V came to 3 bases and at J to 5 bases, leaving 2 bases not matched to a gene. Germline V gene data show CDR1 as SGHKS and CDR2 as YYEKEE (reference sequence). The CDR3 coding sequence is TGTGCCAGCAGCTGGACTAGCGGGAGCCACGAGCAGTACTTC. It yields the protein CASSWTSGSHEQYF.

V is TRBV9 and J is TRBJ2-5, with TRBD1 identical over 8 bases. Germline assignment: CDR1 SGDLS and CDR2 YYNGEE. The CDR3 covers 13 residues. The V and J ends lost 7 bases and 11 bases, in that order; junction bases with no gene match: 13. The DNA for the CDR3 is TGTGCCAGCGGGCAGGGGGCGGTCGGGGCGCAGTACTTC. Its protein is CASGQGAVGAQYF.

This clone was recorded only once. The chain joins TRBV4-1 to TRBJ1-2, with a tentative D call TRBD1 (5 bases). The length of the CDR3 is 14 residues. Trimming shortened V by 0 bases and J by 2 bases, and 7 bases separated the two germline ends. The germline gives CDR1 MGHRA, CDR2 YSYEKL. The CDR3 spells CASSQDPGNYGYTF. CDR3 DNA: TGCGCCAGCAGCCAAGATCCAGGGAACTATGGCTACACCTTC.

CDR3 coding DNA: TGTGCCAGCAGCTTAGGGACGGATAACTATGGCTACACCTTC. Its translation: CASSLGTDNYGYTF. The chain uses TRBV7-8 and TRBJ1-2; D is ambiguous. The CDR3 runs to 14 residues. V lost 1 base to trimming and J lost 1 base, with 7 bases between them. CDR1 is SGHVS and CDR2 is FQNEAQ in the germline V gene.

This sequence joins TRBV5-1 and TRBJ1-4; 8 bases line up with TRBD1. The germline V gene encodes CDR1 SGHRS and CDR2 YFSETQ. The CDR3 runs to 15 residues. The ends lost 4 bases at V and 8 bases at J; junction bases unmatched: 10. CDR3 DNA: TGCGCCAGCAGCACCCGGACAGGGATTGAAGAAAAACTGTTTTTT. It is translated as CASSTRTGIEEKLFF.

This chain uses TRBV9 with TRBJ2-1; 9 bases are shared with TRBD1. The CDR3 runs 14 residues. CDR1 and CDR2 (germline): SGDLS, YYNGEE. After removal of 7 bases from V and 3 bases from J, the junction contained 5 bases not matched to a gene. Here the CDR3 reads CASDATGGYNEQFF. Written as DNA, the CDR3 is TGTGCCAGCGACGCGACAGGGGGCTACAATGAGCAGTTCTTC.

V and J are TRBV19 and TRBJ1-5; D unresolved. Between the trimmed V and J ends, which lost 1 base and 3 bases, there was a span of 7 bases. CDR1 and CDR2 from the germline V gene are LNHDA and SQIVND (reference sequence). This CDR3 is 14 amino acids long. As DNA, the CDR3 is TGTGCCAGTAGTATAGGTCACAACAATCAGCCCCAGCATTTT. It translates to CASSIGHNNQPQHF.

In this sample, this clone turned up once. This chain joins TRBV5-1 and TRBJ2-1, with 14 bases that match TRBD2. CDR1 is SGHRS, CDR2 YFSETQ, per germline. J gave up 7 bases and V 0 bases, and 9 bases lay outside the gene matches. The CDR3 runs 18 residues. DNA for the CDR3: TGCGCCAGCAGCTTGGTGGGGACTAGCGGGAGTACGGGGAATGAGCAGTTCTTC. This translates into CASSLVGTSGSTGNEQFF. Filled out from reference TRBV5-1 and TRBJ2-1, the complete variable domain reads KAGVTQTPRYLIKTRGQQVTLSCSPISGHRSVSWYQQTPGQGLQFLFEYFSETQRNKGNFPGRFSGRQFSNSRSEMNVSTLELGDSALYLCASSLVGTSGSTGNEQFFGPGTRLTVL.